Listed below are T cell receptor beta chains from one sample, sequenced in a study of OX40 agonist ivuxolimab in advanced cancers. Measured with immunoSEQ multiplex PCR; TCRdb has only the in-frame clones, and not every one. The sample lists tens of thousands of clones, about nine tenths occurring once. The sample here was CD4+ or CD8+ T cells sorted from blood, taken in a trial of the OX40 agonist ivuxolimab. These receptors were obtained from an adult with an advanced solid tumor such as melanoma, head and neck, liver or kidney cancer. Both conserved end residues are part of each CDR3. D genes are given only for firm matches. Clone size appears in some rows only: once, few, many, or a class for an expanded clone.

TGTGCCAGCAGCACCGGACAGGGGGCGACTCATGGCTACACCTTC CASSTGQGATHGYTF NA TRBV5-4 TRBD1 TRBJ1-2
TGTGCCAGCAGCTTGGATCGGGGCAATTCACCCCTCCACTTT CASSLDRGNSPLHF NA TRBV5-4 NA TRBJ1-6
TGTGCTAGTGGTTTGGAGGACGGCGCCTATGGCTACACCTTC CASGLEDGAYGYTF NA TRBV12-5 NA TRBJ1-2
TGTGCCAGCAGCCTAGGGGACAGGACCGGGGAGCTGTTTTTT CASSLGDRTGELFF NA TRBV28 TRBD1 TRBJ2-2
TGTGCTAGCAGCGACCGCTCTAGCGGGGGGCGGGACGAGCAGTACTTC CASSDRSSGGRDEQYF NA TRBV7-7 TRBD2 TRBJ2-7
TGCGCCAGCAGCTTGGTTGGCAGAACCCAAGAGACCCAGTACTTC CASSLVGRTQETQYF NA TRBV5-1 NA TRBJ2-5
TGCGCCAGCAGCTTGGAACCCGCGGGGGGGCATACCGGGGAGCTGTTTTTT CASSLEPAGGHTGELFF NA TRBV5-1 TRBD2 TRBJ2-2
TGTGCCAGCAGCGCCGCCTCCTGGGGCATAGGCACCGGGGAGCTGTTTTTT CASSAASWGIGTGELFF NA TRBV9 NA TRBJ2-2
TGCGCCAGCAGCTTGCGCTCCTACAATGAGCAGTTCTTC CASSLRSYNEQFF NA TRBV5-1 NA TRBJ2-1
TGTGCCAGCAGCCAGGGACAGAGGTTTTCACCCCTCCACTTT CASSQGQRFSPLHF NA TRBV2 TRBD1 TRBJ1-6
TGTGCCAGCAGCACCAAGGGTCCAGAAGATGGCTACACCTTC CASSTKGPEDGYTF NA TRBV21-1 NA TRBJ1-2
TGTGCCAGCAGCTTGTTTCAGGGAGATTATAGCAATCAGCCCCAGCATTTT CASSLFQGDYSNQPQHF NA TRBV5-6 NA TRBJ1-5
TGTGCCAGCAGCTCTGGGGCAGGGGCCAGCTCTGGAAACACCATATATTTT CASSSGAGASSGNTIYF NA TRBV7-9 NA TRBJ1-3
TGTGCCAGCAGCCCCCGACAGGGACGGGGGCAAGAGACCCAGTACTTC CASSPRQGRGQETQYF NA TRBV5-4 NA TRBJ2-5
TGTGCCAGCAGTTCCCCGGAGTTTGAGCAGTTCTTC CASSSPEFEQFF NA TRBV6-6 NA TRBJ2-1
TGTGCCAGCAGCTTAAGCCTAGCCTCCTACGAGCAGTACTTC CASSLSLASYEQYF NA TRBV5-4 NA TRBJ2-7
TGTGCCAGCAGCTTTAGGCAAAGCCTCCAAGAGACCCAGTACTTC CASSFRQSLQETQYF NA TRBV5-6 NA TRBJ2-5
TGTGCCAGTAACAGGGGGAATGAAAAACTGTTTTTT CASNRGNEKLFF NA TRBV2 TRBD1 TRBJ1-4
TGTGCCAGTAGTATAGTTCCCAGGGGTGGTCGAGAGACCCAGTACTTC CASSIVPRGGRETQYF NA TRBV19 NA TRBJ2-5
TGTGCCAGCAGTTACTTGGGGACAGGTGCCTACGAGCAGTACTTC CASSYLGTGAYEQYF once TRBV6-5 TRBD1 TRBJ2-7
TGTGCCAGCAGCTTGCTAGCGGGAGGGCCGGATACGCAGTATTTT CASSLLAGGPDTQYF NA TRBV5-6 TRBD2 TRBJ2-3
TGTGCCAGCTCACCACTCACTAGCGGGAGTACTTACAATGAGCAGTTCTTC CASSPLTSGSTYNEQFF NA TRBV18 TRBD2 TRBJ2-1